Each of the 3 T cell receptor beta chains below was sequenced from the same sample in a study of blood T cell repertoires in COVID-19. The protocol was immunoSEQ multiplex PCR, while the TCRdb copy is restricted to in-frame clones and leaves out a portion. The data hold around 420,000 clones, with roughly 86% observed a single time. The sample was PBMCs or T cells enriched from blood (not recorded which). All receptors come from a woman aged 40 to 55 with acute COVID-19.

The table lists this clone with a count of one. The chain joins TRBV5-1 to TRBJ2-2; TRBD2 matches at 13 bases. Unmatched junction bases numbered 4, after V lost 4 bases and J lost 7 bases. Germline lookup yields CDR1 SGHRS and CDR2 YFSETQ. This CDR3 is 15 amino acids long. CDR3 sequence (DNA): TGCGCCAGCAGCGCTGGACTAGCGGGGGACGGGGAGCTGTTTTTT. Protein sequence: CASSAGLAGDGELFF.

This chain connects TRBV15 to TRBJ2-2; tentatively, D is TRBD1 (6 bases). CDR1 is LNHNV, CDR2 YYDKDF, per germline (reference sequence). The CDR3 is 18 residues long. Trimming took off 0 bases at V and 4 bases at J, with 18 bases between the two ends. CDR3 in amino acids: CATSREDVMRGSTGELFF. In DNA, the CDR3 is TGTGCCACCAGCAGAGAGGATGTAATGAGGGGGAGCACCGGGGAGCTGTTTTTT.

The rearrangement links TRBV12-3 or TRBV12-4 to TRBJ1-6; D gene uncertain. Deletions cut 1 base from V and 9 bases from J, with 7 bases between. The CDR3 extends over 13 amino acids. As DNA, the CDR3 is TGTGCCAGCAGTTTAGGGGGAGTTTCACCCCTCCACTTT. Amino acid sequence: CASSLGGVSPLHF.